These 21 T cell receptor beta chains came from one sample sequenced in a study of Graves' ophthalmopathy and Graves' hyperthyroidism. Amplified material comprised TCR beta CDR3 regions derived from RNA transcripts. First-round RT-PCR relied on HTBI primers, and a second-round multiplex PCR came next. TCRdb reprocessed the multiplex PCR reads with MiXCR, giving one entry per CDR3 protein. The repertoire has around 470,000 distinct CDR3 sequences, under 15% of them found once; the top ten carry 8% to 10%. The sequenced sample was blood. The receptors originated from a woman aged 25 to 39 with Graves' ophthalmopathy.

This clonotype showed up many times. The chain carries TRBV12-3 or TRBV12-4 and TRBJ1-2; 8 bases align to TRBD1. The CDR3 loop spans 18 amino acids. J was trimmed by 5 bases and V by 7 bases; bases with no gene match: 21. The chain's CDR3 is CASTPLLPGQAGWYGYTF. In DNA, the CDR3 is TGTGCCAGCACTCCCCTTCTCCCGGGACAGGCGGGATGGTATGGCTACACCTTC.

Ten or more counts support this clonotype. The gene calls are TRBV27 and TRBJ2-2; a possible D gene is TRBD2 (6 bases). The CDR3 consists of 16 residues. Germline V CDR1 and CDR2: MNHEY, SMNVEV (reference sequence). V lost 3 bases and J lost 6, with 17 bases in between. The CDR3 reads CASSLRRAEGAGELFF. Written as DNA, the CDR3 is TGTGCCAGCAGTTTGAGGAGGGCCGAAGGGGCCGGGGAGCTGTTTTTT.

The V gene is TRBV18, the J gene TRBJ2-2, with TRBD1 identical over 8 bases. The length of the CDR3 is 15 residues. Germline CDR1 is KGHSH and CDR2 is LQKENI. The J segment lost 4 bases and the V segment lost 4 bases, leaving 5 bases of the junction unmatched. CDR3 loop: CASSLRQGPTGELFF. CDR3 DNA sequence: TGTGCCAGCTCACTTCGACAGGGGCCCACCGGGGAGCTGTTTTTT.

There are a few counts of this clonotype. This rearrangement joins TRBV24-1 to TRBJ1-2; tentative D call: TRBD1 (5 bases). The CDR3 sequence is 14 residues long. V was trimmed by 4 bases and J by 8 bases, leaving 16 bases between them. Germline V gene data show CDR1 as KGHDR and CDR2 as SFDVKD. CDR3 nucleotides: TGTGCCACCAGTGACCCCGGACATAGTACGGGCTACACCTTC. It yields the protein CATSDPGHSTGYTF.

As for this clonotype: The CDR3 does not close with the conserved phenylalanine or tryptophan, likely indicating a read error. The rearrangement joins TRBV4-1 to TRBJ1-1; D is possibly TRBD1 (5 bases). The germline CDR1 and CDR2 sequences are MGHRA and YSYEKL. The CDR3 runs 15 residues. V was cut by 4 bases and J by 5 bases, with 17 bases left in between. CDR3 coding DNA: TGCGCCAGCAGCCGGCCATCGGGGCCGGGAACTGAAGCTTTCTCT. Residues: CASSRPSGPGTEAFS.

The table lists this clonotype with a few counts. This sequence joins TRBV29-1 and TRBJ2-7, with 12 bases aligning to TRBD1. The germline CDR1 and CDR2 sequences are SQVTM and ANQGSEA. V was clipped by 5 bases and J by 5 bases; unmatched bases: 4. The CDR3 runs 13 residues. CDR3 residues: CSVSGTGGNEQYF. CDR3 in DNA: TGCAGCGTTTCCGGGACAGGGGGCAACGAGCAGTACTTC.

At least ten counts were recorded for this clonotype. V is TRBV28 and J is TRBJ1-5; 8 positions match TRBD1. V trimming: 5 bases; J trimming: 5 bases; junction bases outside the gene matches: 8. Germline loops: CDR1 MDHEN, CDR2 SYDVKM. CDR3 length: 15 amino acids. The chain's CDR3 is CASSVQGVGDQPQHF. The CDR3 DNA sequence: TGTGCCAGCAGTGTACAGGGGGTTGGGGATCAGCCCCAGCATTTT.

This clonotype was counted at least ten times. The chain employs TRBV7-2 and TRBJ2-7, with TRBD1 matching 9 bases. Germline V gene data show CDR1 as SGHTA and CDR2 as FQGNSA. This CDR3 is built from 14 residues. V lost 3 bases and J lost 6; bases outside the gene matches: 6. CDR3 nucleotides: TGTGCCAGCAGCTTCCGGACAGGGGCGGGCGAGCAGTACTTC. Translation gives CASSFRTGAGEQYF.

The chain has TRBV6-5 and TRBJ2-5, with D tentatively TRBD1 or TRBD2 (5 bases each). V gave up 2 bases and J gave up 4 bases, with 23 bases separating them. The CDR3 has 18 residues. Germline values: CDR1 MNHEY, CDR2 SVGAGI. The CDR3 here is CASSYPLSRGSGRETQYF. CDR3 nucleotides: TGTGCCAGCAGTTACCCCCTATCTAGGGGATCAGGGAGAGAGACCCAGTACTTC.

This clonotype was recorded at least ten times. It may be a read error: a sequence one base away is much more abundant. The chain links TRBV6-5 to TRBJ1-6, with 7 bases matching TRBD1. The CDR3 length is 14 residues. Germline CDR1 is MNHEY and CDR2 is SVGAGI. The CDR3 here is CASGYSGTDSPLHF. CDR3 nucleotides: TGTGCCAGCGGTTACTCGGGGACAGATTCACCCCTCCACTTT.

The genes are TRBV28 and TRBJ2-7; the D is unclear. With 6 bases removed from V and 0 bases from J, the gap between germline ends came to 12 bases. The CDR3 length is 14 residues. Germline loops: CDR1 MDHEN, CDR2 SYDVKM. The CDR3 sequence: CASSPAQSSYEQYF. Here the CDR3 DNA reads TGTGCCAGCAGCCCAGCTCAGAGCTCCTACGAGCAGTACTTC.

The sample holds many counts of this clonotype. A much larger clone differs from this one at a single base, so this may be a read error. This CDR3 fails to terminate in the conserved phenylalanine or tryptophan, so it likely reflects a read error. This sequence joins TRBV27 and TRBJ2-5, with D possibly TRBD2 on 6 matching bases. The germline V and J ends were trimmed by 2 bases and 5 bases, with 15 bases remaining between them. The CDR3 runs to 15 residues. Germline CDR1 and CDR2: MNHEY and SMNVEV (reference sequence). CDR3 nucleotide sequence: TGTGCCAGCAGTTTAACCAGGGACTTTTACGAGACCCAGTACTCC. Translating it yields CASSLTRDFYETQYS.

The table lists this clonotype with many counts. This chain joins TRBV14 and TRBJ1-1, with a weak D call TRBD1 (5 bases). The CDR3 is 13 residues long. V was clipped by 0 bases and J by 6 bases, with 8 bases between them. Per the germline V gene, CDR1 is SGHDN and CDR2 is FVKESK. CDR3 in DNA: TGTGCCAGCAGCCAAGAACGGGGGTCTGAAGCTTTCTTT. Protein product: CASSQERGSEAFF.

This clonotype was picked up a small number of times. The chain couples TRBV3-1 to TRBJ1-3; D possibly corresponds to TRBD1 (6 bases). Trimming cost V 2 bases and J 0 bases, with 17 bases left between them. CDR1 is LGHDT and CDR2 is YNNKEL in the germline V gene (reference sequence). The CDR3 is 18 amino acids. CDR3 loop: CASSQHEGTRYSGNTIYF. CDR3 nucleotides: TGTGCCAGCAGCCAACACGAGGGGACACGATACTCTGGAAACACCATATATTTT. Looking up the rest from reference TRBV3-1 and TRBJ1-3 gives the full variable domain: DTAVSQTPKYLVTQMGNDKSIKCEQNLGHDTMYWYKQDSKKFLKIMFSYNNKELIINETVPNRFSPKSPDKAHLNLHINSLELGDSAVYFCASSQHEGTRYSGNTIYFGEGSWLTVV.

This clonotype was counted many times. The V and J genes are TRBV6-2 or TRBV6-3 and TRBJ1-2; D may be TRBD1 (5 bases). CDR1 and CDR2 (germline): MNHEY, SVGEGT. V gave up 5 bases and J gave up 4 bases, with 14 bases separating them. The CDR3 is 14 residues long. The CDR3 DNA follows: TGTGCCAGCAGTCTCTGGGAGGGGAGCTATGGCTACACCTTC. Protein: CASSLWEGSYGYTF.

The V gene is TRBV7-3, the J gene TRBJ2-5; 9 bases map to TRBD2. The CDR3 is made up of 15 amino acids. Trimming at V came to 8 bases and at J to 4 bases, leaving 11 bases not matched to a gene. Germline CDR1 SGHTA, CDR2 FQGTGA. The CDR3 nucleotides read TGTGCCAGCTCCGAGCGGGGGGCCTCGGGAGAGACCCAGTACTTC. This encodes CASSERGASGETQYF.

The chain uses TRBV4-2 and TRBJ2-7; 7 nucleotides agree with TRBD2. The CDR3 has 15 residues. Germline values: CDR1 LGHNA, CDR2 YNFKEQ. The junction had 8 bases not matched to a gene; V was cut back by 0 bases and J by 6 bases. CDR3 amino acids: CASSQDVGTGGEQYF. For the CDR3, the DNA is TGTGCCAGCAGCCAAGATGTAGGCACGGGGGGCGAGCAGTACTTC.

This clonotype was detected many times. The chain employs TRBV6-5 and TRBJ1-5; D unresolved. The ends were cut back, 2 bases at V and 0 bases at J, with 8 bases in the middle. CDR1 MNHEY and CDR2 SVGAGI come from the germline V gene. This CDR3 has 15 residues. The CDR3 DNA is TGTGCCAGCAGTTACGCTGGGAATAGCAATCAGCCCCAGCATTTT. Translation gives CASSYAGNSNQPQHF.

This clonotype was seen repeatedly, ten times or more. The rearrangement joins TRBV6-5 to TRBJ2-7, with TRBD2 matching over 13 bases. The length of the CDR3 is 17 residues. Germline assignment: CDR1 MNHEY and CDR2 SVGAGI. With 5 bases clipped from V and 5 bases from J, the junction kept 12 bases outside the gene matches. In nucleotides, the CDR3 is TGTGCCAGCAGTCCCGGGACTAGCGGGACCCTTGGGAACGAGCAGTACTTC. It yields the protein CASSPGTSGTLGNEQYF.

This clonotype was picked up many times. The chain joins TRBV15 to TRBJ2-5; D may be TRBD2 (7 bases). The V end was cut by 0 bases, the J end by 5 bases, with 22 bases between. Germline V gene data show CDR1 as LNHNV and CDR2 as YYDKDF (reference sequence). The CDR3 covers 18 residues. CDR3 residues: CATSRDEGGNGDQETQYF. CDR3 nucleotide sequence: TGTGCCACCAGCAGAGATGAGGGGGGGAACGGCGATCAGGAGACCCAGTACTTC.

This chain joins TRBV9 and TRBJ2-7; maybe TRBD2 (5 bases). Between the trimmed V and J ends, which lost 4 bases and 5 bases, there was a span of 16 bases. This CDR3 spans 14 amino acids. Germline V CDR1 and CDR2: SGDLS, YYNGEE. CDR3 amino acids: CASSPSMGVHEQYF. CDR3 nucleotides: TGTGCCAGCAGCCCCAGTATGGGAGTCCACGAGCAGTACTTC. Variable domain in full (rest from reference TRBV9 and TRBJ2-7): DSGVTQTPKHLITATGQRVTLRCSPRSGDLSVYWYQQSLDQGLQFLIQYYNGEERAKGNILERFSAQQFPDLHSELNLSSLELGDSALYFCASSPSMGVHEQYFGPGTRLTVT.